Shown below are 4 T cell receptor beta chains from a single sample sequenced in a study of cytomegalovirus exposure and HLA in healthy donors. The PCR had 60 Vbeta and 13 Jbeta primers. The assay was immunoSEQ multiplex PCR, and TCRdb's table has in-frame clones only and misses some. This table holds 65,000 to 90,000 clones, about nine tenths found once. Material: PBMCs. Source of these receptors: a woman in her 30s in good health and CMV-seronegative.

This clone was detected only once. The chain has TRBV28 and TRBJ2-4; 10 bases align to TRBD1. The CDR3 runs to 13 residues. The V gene end was trimmed by 6 bases and the J gene end by 7 bases; junction bases not matched to a gene: 3. Germline CDR1 is MDHEN and CDR2 is SYDVKM. This chain's CDR3 is CASRRQGANIQYF. CDR3 sequence (DNA): TGTGCCAGCAGGCGACAGGGGGCGAACATTCAGTACTTC.

This CDR3 reads CASSPPGTGGSYGYTF. The CDR3 DNA is TGTGCCAGCAGCCCGCCCGGGACAGGGGGTAGCTATGGCTACACCTTC. The chain recombines TRBV2 with TRBJ1-2; 11 bases fit TRBD1. Germline loops: CDR1 SNHLY, CDR2 FYNNEI. Trimming removed 6 bases from V and 4 bases from J; junction bases left unmatched: 10. The length of the CDR3 is 16 residues.

About this clone itself: An end of the junction differs from the germline gene, which may be a read error. The chain links TRBV7-9 to TRBJ2-7; maybe TRBD1 (5 bases). The CDR3 consists of 15 residues. CDR1 SEHNR and CDR2 FQNEAQ come from the germline V gene (reference sequence). This CDR3 is CSSSSWIREDDEQYF. The DNA of the CDR3 is TGTTCCAGCAGCTCCTGGATCAGGGAAGATGACGAGCAGTACTTC.

The J gene is TRBJ2-7, the V gene TRBV28; 8 nucleotides agree with TRBD1. Trimming took 3 bases from V and 2 from J; bases not matched to a gene: 6. Germline V gene data show CDR1 as MDHEN and CDR2 as SYDVKM. CDR3 length equals 15 residues. CDR3: CASSLSTGGPYEQYF. The CDR3 DNA follows: TGTGCCAGCAGTTTGTCAACAGGGGGTCCCTACGAGCAGTACTTC.